Below, 20 T cell receptor beta chains from the same sample are listed, as sequenced in a study of T cell responses to AZD1222 COVID-19 vaccine. Sequenced by immunoSEQ multiplex PCR; TCRdb stores in-frame clones only, minus some. The sample shows more than 120,000 clones, 86% of them seen only once. The material was peripheral blood, obtained 28 days after the second AZD1222 dose. All receptors come from an adult who received the AZD1222 COVID-19 vaccine.

The J gene is TRBJ1-1, the V gene TRBV5-1; 8 positions match TRBD1. In germline, CDR1 is SGHRS, CDR2 YFSETQ. This CDR3 has 15 amino acids. V lost 4 bases to trimming and J lost 1 base; unmatched junction nucleotides: 6. CDR3: CASSLQGEENTEAFF. In DNA form, the CDR3 reads TGCGCCAGCAGCCTACAGGGGGAGGAGAACACTGAAGCTTTCTTT.

The gene calls are TRBV27 and TRBJ1-4; D unclear. Trimming stripped 2 bases from V and 3 bases from J, with 7 bases between. CDR1 is MNHEY, CDR2 SMNVEV, per germline (reference sequence). The CDR3 has 14 residues. Here the CDR3 reads CASSLAGANEKLFF. Here the CDR3 DNA reads TGTGCCAGCAGTTTAGCCGGGGCTAATGAAAAACTGTTTTTT.

V and J are TRBV5-4 and TRBJ1-1, with 9 bases aligning to TRBD1. Germline values: CDR1 SGHNT, CDR2 YYREEE (reference sequence). The CDR3 is 14 residues long. Trimming removed 2 bases from V and 3 bases from J; junction bases left unmatched: 2. CDR3 in DNA: TGTGCCAGCAGCTTCCGGGACAGGGACACTGAAGCTTTCTTT. This sequence encodes CASSFRDRDTEAFF.

The chain has TRBV3-1 (or the pseudogene TRBV3-2) and TRBJ2-3; D possibly corresponds to TRBD2 (6 bases). Per germline, CDR1 LGHDT and CDR2 YNNKEL (reference sequence). The CDR3 contains 16 residues. The V end was cut by 2 bases, the J end by 5 bases, with 17 bases between. CDR3 coding DNA: TGTGCCAGCAGCCAATTCCGGGACTTAGTCGGAGATACGCAGTATTTT. Protein sequence: CASSQFRDLVGDTQYF.

J is TRBJ1-5 and V is TRBV27; a possible D gene is TRBD1 (5 bases). This CDR3 spans 14 amino acids. CDR1 is MNHEY and CDR2 is SMNVEV in the germline V gene (reference sequence). V shed 5 bases and J shed 6 bases, with 14 bases lying between them. The CDR3 is CASSRTGGFQPQHF. CDR3 nucleotide sequence: TGTGCCAGCAGTCGGACGGGGGGGTTTCAGCCCCAGCATTTT.

The chain is built from TRBV28 and TRBJ1-2; D may be TRBD1 (5 bases). The germline V gene has CDR1 MDHEN and CDR2 SYDVKM. Deletions cut 5 bases from V and 2 bases from J, with 12 bases between. This CDR3 is 14 amino acids long. CDR3 DNA sequence: TGTGCCAGCAGTGAGCCGGGACCAAACTATGGCTACACCTTC. This encodes CASSEPGPNYGYTF.

In DNA form, the CDR3 reads TGCAGCGTTGAAGATCTGAGTTCGACCTACGAGCAGTACTTC. Encoded protein: CSVEDLSSTYEQYF. This chain uses TRBV29-1 with TRBJ2-7, with D uncertain. Per the germline V gene, CDR1 is SQVTM and CDR2 is ANQGSEA. The CDR3 runs to 14 residues. The ends were cut back, 0 bases at V and 2 bases at J, with 11 bases in the middle.

V gene TRBV5-4 combines with J gene TRBJ1-3, with D perhaps TRBD1 (5 bases). The germline CDR1 and CDR2 sequences are SGHNT and YYREEE (reference sequence). The CDR3 is 14 amino acids. V was clipped by 4 bases and J by 0 bases, with 8 bases between them. The CDR3 region has the DNA TGTGCCAGCAGCGCCGGGGGCTCTGGAAACACCATATATTTT. It encodes CASSAGGSGNTIYF.

On this clone: Other nucleotide sequences from this sample produce the same CDR3. The CDR3 protein is CSASSGYGYTF. DNA for the CDR3: TGCAGTGCTTCCTCAGGGTATGGCTACACCTTC. This chain uses TRBV20-1 with TRBJ1-2; TRBD1 is a possible D gene (5 bases). The CDR3 spans 11 residues. CDR1 and CDR2 (germline): DFQATT, SNEGSKA (reference sequence). V dropped 5 bases and J dropped 5 bases, with 9 bases sitting between them.

This rearrangement joins TRBV11-2 to TRBJ2-1; 10 positions match TRBD2. The germline CDR1 and CDR2 sequences are SGHAT and FQNNGV. The trim removed 11 bases at V and 7 bases at J, leaving 14 bases unmatched. The CDR3 runs to 15 residues. The CDR3 DNA reads as TGTGCCTCCCGTCCCCCTAGCGGGGGTTATAATGAGCAGTTCTTC. Translated, it gives CASRPPSGGYNEQFF.

Only one count was recorded for this clone. CDR3 loop: CASSSSPGANTGELFF. The CDR3 DNA reads TGTGCCAGCAGCTCCTCCCCGGGGGCTAACACCGGGGAGCTGTTTTTT. V is TRBV11-3 and J is TRBJ2-2, with D perhaps matching TRBD1 or TRBD2 (6 bases each). The CDR3 spans 16 residues. Germline V gene data show CDR1 as SGHNT and CDR2 as YENEEA. V shed 4 bases and J shed 2 bases, with 14 bases lying between them.

The chain joins TRBV5-1 to TRBJ2-3, with no clear D. Trimming took 4 bases from V and 0 from J, leaving 9 bases between them. The CDR3 has 14 residues. Germline V gene lookup returns CDR1 SGHRS and CDR2 YFSETQ. This CDR3 reads CASSRISSTDTQYF. Here the CDR3 DNA reads TGCGCCAGCAGCCGGATTTCTAGCACAGATACGCAGTATTTT.

V gene TRBV10-3 combines with J gene TRBJ1-1; D is possibly TRBD1 (5 bases). Trimming cost V 2 bases and J 6 bases, with 10 bases left between them. The germline CDR1 and CDR2 sequences are ENHRY and SYGVKD. The CDR3 totals 13 residues. The chain's CDR3 is CAISEHSGAEAFF. CDR3 DNA: TGTGCCATCAGTGAGCACTCGGGGGCTGAAGCTTTCTTT.

CDR3: CASSLTDMGGYTF. For the CDR3, the DNA is TGTGCCAGCAGTCTGACAGACATGGGTGGCTACACCTTC. J is TRBJ1-2 and V is TRBV2, with a possible D match to TRBD1 (5 bases). The V end lost 5 bases, the J end lost 7 bases, and 14 bases lay between the germline ends. CDR1 and CDR2 (germline): SNHLY, FYNNEI. This CDR3 spans 13 amino acids.

This chain connects TRBV6-6 to TRBJ1-5; TRBD1 aligns across 9 bases. Germline assignment: CDR1 MNHNY and CDR2 SVGAGI (reference sequence). Trimming removed 5 bases from V and 6 bases from J; junction bases left unmatched: 5. The CDR3 spans 14 residues. CDR3 residues: CASSLTGGGQPQHF. DNA for the CDR3: TGTGCCAGCAGTCTCACAGGGGGCGGTCAGCCCCAGCATTTT.

This clone was observed a single time. The genes are TRBV6-4 and TRBJ2-2, with a tentative D call TRBD2 (6 bases). Looked up from germline, CDR1 is MRHNA and CDR2 is SNTAGT. CDR3 length: 15 residues. The germline V and J ends were trimmed by 0 bases and 6 bases, with 11 bases remaining between them. In DNA form, the CDR3 reads TGTGCCAGCAGTGACTCCGGGGGTGACGCCGGGGAGCTGTTTTTT. It encodes CASSDSGGDAGELFF.

The rearrangement uses TRBV10-1 and TRBJ2-1, with D possibly matching TRBD2 (6 bases). The germline gives CDR1 WNHNN, CDR2 SYGVQD (reference sequence). The V gene lost 5 bases and the J gene lost 12 bases, with 17 bases spanning the gap. The CDR3 covers 13 residues. The CDR3 nucleotides read TGCGCCAGCAGTCCGGGACTTGTGAGTGGGCAGTTCTTC. The encoded protein is CASSPGLVSGQFF.

This sequence joins TRBV24-1 and TRBJ2-7, with unresolved D. V lost 4 bases and J lost 6, with 6 bases in between. CDR1 is KGHDR, CDR2 SFDVKD, per germline. This CDR3 has 11 amino acids. The CDR3 region is CATSDAREQYF. CDR3 nucleotides: TGTGCCACCAGTGACGCGCGCGAGCAGTACTTC.

The chain joins TRBV4-1 to TRBJ2-1; TRBD2 agrees at 7 bases. The CDR3 has 13 residues. J gave up 8 bases and V 4 bases, and 5 bases lay outside the gene matches. Germline-derived CDR1 and CDR2 are MGHRA and YSYEKL. Here the CDR3 reads CASSRPRGDEQFF. CDR3 bases: TGCGCCAGCAGCCGTCCCCGGGGGGATGAGCAGTTCTTC.

This clone was seen a handful of times. The chain has TRBV14 and TRBJ2-3; TRBD1 matches 7 bases. The CDR3 is 15 residues long. Trimming took 3 bases from V and 4 from J; bases not matched to a gene: 7. Germline CDR1 and CDR2: SGHDN and FVKESK. Here the CDR3 reads CASSQTGRGSDTQYF. In DNA form, the CDR3 reads TGTGCCAGCAGCCAGACAGGGCGAGGCTCAGATACGCAGTATTTT. The full variable domain, completed using reference TRBV14 and TRBJ2-3, is EAGVTQFPSHSVIEKGQTVTLRCDPISGHDNLYWYRRVMGKEIKFLLHFVKESKQDESGMPNNRFLAERTGGTYSTLKVQPAELEDSGVYFCASSQTGRGSDTQYFGPGTRLTVL.